These T cell receptor beta chains were read from a single sample in a study of T cells in Graves' hyperthyroidism and ophthalmopathy. TCRdb processed the multiplex PCR reads anew with MiXCR; each CDR3 protein has one entry. This repertoire shows about 660,000 distinct CDR3 sequences, 40% to 55% found once; its top ten account for roughly 7.2%. The sequenced sample was peripheral blood or thyroid tissue (not recorded which). Every receptor here comes from an adult man with Graves' disease, either hyperthyroidism or ophthalmopathy (not recorded which). The CDR3 runs from the conserved cysteine through the conserved F or W. Each record gives: clone size, D gene, J gene, V gene, CDR3 protein, CDR3 DNA. The D gene is left open where the match is weak. Clone size is given for some rows only: seen once, a few or many times, or a class if the clone is expanded.

abundance: .
d_gene: .
j_gene: TRBJ1-2
v_gene: TRBV5-1
CDR3aa: CASSLQGPEYGYTF
CDR3nt: TGCGCCAGCAGCTTACAGGGACCGGAGTATGGCTACACCTTC

abundance: .
d_gene: TRBD2
j_gene: TRBJ2-2
v_gene: TRBV20-1
CDR3aa: CSARDFERGTTGELFF
CDR3nt: TGCAGTGCTAGAGATTTCGAGCGGGGGACGACCGGGGAGCTGTTTTTT

abundance: many
d_gene: TRBD1
j_gene: TRBJ1-6
v_gene: TRBV7-9
CDR3aa: CASSPDRGNSPLHF
CDR3nt: TGTGCCAGCAGTCCTGACAGGGGTAATTCACCCCTCCACTTT

abundance: .
d_gene: TRBD2
j_gene: TRBJ2-7
v_gene: TRBV4-1
CDR3aa: CASSQDRGTSEAYEQYF
CDR3nt: TGCGCCAGCAGCCAAGATAGGGGGACTAGCGAGGCCTACGAGCAGTACTTC

abundance: .
d_gene: TRBD2
j_gene: TRBJ2-7
v_gene: TRBV7-2
CDR3aa: CASSLSGSDSSYEQYF
CDR3nt: TGTGCCAGCAGCTTAAGCGGGAGTGATTCCTCCTACGAGCAGTACTTC

abundance: few
d_gene: .
j_gene: TRBJ2-2
v_gene: TRBV20-1
CDR3aa: CSARDIAVNTGELFF
CDR3nt: TGCAGTGCTAGAGACATAGCGGTGAACACCGGGGAGCTGTTTTTT

abundance: .
d_gene: TRBD1
j_gene: TRBJ1-4
v_gene: TRBV2
CDR3aa: CASSVQGIKAEKLFF
CDR3nt: TGTGCCAGCAGTGTACAGGGGATAAAGGCTGAAAAACTGTTTTTT

abundance: .
d_gene: .
j_gene: TRBJ2-7
v_gene: TRBV20-1
CDR3aa: CSATAVDSLYEQYF
CDR3nt: TGCAGTGCCACGGCCGTAGACAGCCTATACGAGCAGTACTTC

abundance: few
d_gene: .
j_gene: TRBJ1-2
v_gene: TRBV13
CDR3aa: CASSLIPTAGDRGGYTF
CDR3nt: TGTGCCAGCAGCTTAATCCCCACCGCGGGGGATCGGGGTGGCTACACCTTC

abundance: .
d_gene: .
j_gene: TRBJ2-7
v_gene: TRBV7-9
CDR3aa: CASSLDPGGDEQYF
CDR3nt: TGTGCCAGCAGCTTAGATCCAGGCGGCGACGAGCAGTACTTC

abundance: .
d_gene: .
j_gene: TRBJ1-2
v_gene: TRBV6-1
CDR3aa: CASSPAGRGGYTF
CDR3nt: TGTGCCAGCAGTCCCGCAGGGCGAGGAGGCTACACCTTC

abundance: .
d_gene: .
j_gene: TRBJ1-2
v_gene: TRBV19
CDR3aa: CAWGRRAYGYTF
CDR3nt: TGTGCCTGGGGGAGACGCGCCTATGGCTACACCTTC

abundance: .
d_gene: .
j_gene: TRBJ2-7
v_gene: TRBV19
CDR3aa: CASKSGTHEQYF
CDR3nt: TGTGCCAGTAAATCAGGGACCCACGAGCAGTACTTC